This TCR beta chain stems from a study of blood T cells in healthy people across ages. Whole-study results and caveats: Changes seen in expanded clonotypes were possibly confounded by donor CMV status left unknown.

To note about this clonotype: Its antigen is not identified.

Germline assignment: CDR1 SGHAT and CDR2 FQNNGV. Trimming cost V 1 base and J 4 bases, with 16 bases left between them. The CDR3 extends over 17 amino acids. Together with a sample-barcoded 5' primer, a J-beta primer mix was included in a second PCR lasting about 6 to 11 cycles. TCRdb ran MiXCR on the 5' RACE reads and lists one entry per CDR3 protein. Counted here are roughly 2 million distinct CDR3 sequences, around half occurring once; the ten biggest clones make up around 2.1%. The chain links TRBV11-2 to TRBJ2-2; no clear D gene. Input material: blood. The sequence came from a woman between 40 and 55 years old in good health. CDR3 protein: CASSLGKGEMGTGELFF. CDR3 sequence (DNA): TGTGCCAGCAGCTTAGGAAAGGGCGAGATGGGCACCGGGGAGCTGTTTTTT.